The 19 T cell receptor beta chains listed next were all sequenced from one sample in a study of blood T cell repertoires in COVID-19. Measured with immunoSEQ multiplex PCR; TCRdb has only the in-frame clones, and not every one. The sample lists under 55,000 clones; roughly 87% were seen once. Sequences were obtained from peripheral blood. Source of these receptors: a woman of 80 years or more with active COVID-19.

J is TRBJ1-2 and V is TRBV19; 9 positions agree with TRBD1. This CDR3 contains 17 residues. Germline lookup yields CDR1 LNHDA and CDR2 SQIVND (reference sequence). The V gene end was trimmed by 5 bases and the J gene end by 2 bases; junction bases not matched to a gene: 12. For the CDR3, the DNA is TGTGCCAGTAGTGCCGGAGTCCCGGGACAGGGAAACTATGGCTACACCTTC. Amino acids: CASSAGVPGQGNYGYTF. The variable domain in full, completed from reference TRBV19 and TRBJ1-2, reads DGGITQSPKYLFRKEGQNVTLSCEQNLNHDAMYWYRQDPGQGLRLIYYSQIVNDFQKGDIAEGYSVSREKKESFPLTVTSAQKNPTAFYLCASSAGVPGQGNYGYTFGSGTRLTVV.

The chain's CDR3 is CASSSLFNEKLFF. CDR3 DNA: TGTGCCAGCAGCTCTCTTTTTAATGAAAAACTGTTTTTT. The V and J genes are TRBV7-9 and TRBJ1-4; D is ambiguous. The CDR3 spans 13 residues. V lost 4 bases, J lost 4 bases, and 7 bases lay in between. Germline V gives CDR1 SEHNR, CDR2 FQNEAQ (reference sequence). Full variable domain (outside the CDR3, taken from reference TRBV7-9 and TRBJ1-4): DTGVSQNPRHKITKRGQNVTFRCDPISEHNRLYWYRQTLGQGPEFLTYFQNEAQLEKSRLLSDRFSAERPKGSFSTLEIQRTEQGDSAMYLCASSSLFNEKLFFGSGTQLSVL.

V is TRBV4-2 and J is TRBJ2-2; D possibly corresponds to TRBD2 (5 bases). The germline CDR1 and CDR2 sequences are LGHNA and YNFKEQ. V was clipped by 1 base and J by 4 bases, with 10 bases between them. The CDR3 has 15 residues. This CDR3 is CASSQASGFTGELFF. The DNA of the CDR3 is TGTGCCAGCAGCCAAGCTTCGGGGTTCACCGGGGAGCTGTTTTTT.

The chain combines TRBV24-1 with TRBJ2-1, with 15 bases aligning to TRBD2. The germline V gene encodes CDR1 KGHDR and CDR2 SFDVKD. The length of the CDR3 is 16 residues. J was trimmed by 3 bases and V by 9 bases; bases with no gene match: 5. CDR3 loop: CATGGTSGGIYNEQFF. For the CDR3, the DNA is TGTGCCACCGGAGGGACTAGCGGGGGGATCTACAATGAGCAGTTCTTC.

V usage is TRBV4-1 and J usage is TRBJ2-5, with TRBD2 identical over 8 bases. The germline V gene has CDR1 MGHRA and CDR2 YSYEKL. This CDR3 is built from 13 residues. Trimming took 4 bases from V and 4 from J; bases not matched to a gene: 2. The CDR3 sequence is CASSLREGETQYF. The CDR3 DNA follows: TGCGCCAGCAGCCTCCGGGAGGGAGAGACCCAGTACTTC.

CDR3 nucleotides: TGTGCCAGCAGCCCCCCCCAGCGGGGTTCAACTAATGAAAAACTGTTTTTT. Protein: CASSPPQRGSTNEKLFF. The chain combines TRBV7-8 with TRBJ1-4; no definite D call. CDR1 and CDR2 from the germline V gene are SGHVS and FQNEAQ. There are 17 residues in the CDR3. Trimming took off 5 bases at V and 0 bases at J, with 16 bases between the two ends.

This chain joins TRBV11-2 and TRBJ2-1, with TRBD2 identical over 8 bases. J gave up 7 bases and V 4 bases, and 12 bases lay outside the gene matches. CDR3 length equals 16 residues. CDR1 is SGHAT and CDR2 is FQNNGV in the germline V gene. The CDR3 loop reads CASSSPGSGELNEQFF. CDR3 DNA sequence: TGTGCCAGCAGCTCCCCGGGTAGCGGGGAGTTGAATGAGCAGTTCTTC.

In nucleotides, the CDR3 is TGTGCCAGCTCCCCTAGGACAGCAGGAGGCGGGTACAATGAGCAGTTCTTC. Its translation: CASSPRTAGGGYNEQFF. The V and J genes are TRBV18 and TRBJ2-1, with D possibly being TRBD1 (6 bases). Germline CDR1 reads KGHSH; CDR2 reads LQKENI. This CDR3 is 17 amino acids long. Trimming took off 6 bases at V and 4 bases at J, with 22 bases between the two ends.

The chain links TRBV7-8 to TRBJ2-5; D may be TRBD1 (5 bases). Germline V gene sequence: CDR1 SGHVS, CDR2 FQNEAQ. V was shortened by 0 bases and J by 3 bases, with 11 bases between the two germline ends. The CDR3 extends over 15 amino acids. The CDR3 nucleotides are TGTGCCAGCAGCTTAGCGACAGAATCTGAAGAGACCCAGTACTTC. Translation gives CASSLATESEETQYF. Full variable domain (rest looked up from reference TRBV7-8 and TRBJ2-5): GAGVSQSPRYKVAKRGQDVALRCDPISGHVSLFWYQQALGQGPEFLTYFQNEAQLDKSGLPSDRFFAERPEGSVSTLKIQRTQQEDSAVYLCASSLATESEETQYFGPGTRLLVL.

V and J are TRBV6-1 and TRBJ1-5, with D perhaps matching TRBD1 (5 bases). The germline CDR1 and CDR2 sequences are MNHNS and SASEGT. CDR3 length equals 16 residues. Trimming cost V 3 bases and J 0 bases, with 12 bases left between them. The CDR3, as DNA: TGTGCCAGCAGTGATCAGGGATGGAGTAGCAATCAGCCCCAGCATTTT. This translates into CASSDQGWSSNQPQHF.

The CDR3 DNA is TGTGCCAGCAGGGTGACGGGACAGGGGTACGAGCAGTACTTC. Protein sequence: CASRVTGQGYEQYF. The rearrangement joins TRBV7-2 to TRBJ2-7; 10 bases map to TRBD1. CDR1 and CDR2 from the germline V gene are SGHTA and FQGNSA. V gave up 6 bases and J gave up 4 bases; unmatched junction bases: 6. The CDR3 runs to 14 residues.

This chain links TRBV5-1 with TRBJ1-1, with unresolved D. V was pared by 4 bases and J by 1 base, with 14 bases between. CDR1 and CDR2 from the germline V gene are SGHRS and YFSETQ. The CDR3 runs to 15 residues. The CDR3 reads CASSRKWGGNTEAFF. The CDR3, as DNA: TGCGCCAGCAGCAGGAAATGGGGAGGGAACACTGAAGCTTTCTTT. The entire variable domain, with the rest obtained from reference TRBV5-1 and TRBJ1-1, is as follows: KAGVTQTPRYLIKTRGQQVTLSCSPISGHRSVSWYQQTPGQGLQFLFEYFSETQRNKGNFPGRFSGRQFSNSRSEMNVSTLELGDSALYLCASSRKWGGNTEAFFGQGTRLTVV.

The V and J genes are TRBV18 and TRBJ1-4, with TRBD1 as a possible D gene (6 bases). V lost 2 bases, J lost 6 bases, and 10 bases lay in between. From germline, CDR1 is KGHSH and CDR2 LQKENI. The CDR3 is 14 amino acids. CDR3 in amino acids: CASSPGTRHEKLFF. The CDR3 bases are TGTGCCAGCTCACCAGGGACAAGGCATGAAAAACTGTTTTTT.

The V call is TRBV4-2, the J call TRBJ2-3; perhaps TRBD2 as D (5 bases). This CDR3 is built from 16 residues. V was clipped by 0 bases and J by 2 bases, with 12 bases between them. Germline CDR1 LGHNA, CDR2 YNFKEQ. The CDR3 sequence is CASSQDLPGITDTQYF. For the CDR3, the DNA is TGTGCCAGCAGCCAAGATCTACCGGGGATCACAGATACGCAGTATTTT.

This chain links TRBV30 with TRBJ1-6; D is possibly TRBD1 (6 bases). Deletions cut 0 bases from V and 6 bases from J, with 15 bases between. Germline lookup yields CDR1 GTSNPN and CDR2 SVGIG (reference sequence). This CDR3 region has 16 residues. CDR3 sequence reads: CAWSVGDIRLNSPLHF. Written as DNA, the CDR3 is TGTGCCTGGAGTGTAGGGGACATCCGTCTTAATTCACCCCTCCACTTT. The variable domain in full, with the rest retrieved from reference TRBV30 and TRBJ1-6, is SQTIHQWPATLVQPVGSPLSLECTVEGTSNPNLYWYRQAAGRGLQLLFYSVGIGQISSEVPQNLSASRPQDRQFILSSKKLLLSDSGFYLCAWSVGDIRLNSPLHFGNGTRLTVT.

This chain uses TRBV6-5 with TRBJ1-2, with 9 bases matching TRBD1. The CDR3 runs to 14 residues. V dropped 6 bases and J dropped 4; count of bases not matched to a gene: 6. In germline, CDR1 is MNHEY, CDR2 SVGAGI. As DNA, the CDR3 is TGTGCCAGCAGGGCGGACAGGGGTTCCTATGGCTACACCTTC. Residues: CASRADRGSYGYTF.

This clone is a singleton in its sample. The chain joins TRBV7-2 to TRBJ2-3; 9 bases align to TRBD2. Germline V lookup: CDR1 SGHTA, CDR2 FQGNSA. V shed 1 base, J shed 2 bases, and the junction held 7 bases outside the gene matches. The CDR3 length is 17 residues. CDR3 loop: CASSLDLSGGTTDTQYF. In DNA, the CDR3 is TGTGCCAGCAGCTTAGATCTAAGCGGGGGGACCACAGATACGCAGTATTTT.

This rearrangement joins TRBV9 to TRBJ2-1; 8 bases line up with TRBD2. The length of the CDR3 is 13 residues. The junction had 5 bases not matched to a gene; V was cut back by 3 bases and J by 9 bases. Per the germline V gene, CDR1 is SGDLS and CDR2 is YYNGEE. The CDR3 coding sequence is TGTGCCAGCAGCGGGGGACTAGGCGGTGAGCAGTTCTTC. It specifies CASSGGLGGEQFF.

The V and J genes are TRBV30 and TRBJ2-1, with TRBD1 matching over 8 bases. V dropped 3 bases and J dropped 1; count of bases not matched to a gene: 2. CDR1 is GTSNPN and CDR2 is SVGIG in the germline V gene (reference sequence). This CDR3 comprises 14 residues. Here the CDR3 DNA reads TGTGCCTGGAGCCGGGACAGGTCCTACAATGAGCAGTTCTTC. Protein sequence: CAWSRDRSYNEQFF. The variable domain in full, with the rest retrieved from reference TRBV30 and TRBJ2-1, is SQTIHQWPATLVQPVGSPLSLECTVEGTSNPNLYWYRQAAGRGLQLLFYSVGIGQISSEVPQNLSASRPQDRQFILSSKKLLLSDSGFYLCAWSRDRSYNEQFFGPGTRLTVL.